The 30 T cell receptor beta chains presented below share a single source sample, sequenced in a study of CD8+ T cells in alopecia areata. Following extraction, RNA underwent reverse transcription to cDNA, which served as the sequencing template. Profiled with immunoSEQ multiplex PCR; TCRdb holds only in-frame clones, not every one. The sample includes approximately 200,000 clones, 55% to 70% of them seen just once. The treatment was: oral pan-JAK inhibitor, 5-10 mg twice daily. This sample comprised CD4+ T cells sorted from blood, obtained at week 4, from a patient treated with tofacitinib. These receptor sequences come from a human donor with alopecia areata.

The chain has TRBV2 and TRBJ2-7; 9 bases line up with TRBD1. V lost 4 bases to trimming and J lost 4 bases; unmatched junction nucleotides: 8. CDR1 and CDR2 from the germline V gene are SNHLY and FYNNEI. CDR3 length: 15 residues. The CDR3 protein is CASSVVGQGGYEQYF. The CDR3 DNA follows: TGTGCCAGCAGTGTTGTGGGACAGGGCGGTTACGAGCAGTACTTC.

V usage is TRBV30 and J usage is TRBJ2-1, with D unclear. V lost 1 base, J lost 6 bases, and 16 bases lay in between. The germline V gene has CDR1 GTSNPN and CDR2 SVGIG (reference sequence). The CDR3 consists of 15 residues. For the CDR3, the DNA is TGTGCCTGGAGTGCGAGGCGGACGGTGGGCAATGAGCAGTTCTTC. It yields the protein CAWSARRTVGNEQFF.

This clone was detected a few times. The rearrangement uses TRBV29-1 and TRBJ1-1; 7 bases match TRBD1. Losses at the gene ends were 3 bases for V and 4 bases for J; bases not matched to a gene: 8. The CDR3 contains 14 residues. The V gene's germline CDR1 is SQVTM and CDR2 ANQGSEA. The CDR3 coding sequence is TGCAGCGTTGATCAAGGGGGCGAGGGCACTGAAGCTTTCTTT. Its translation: CSVDQGGEGTEAFF.

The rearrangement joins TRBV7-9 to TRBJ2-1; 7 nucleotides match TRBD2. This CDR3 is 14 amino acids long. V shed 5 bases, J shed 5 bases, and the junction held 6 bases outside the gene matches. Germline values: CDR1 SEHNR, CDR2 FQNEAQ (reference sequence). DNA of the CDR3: TGTGCCAGCAGCCAGCCGGGAGGACACAATGAGCAGTTCTTC. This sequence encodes CASSQPGGHNEQFF.

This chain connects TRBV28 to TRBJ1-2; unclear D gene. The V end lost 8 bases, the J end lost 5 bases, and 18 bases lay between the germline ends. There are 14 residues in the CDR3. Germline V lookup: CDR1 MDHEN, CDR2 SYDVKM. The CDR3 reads CASGSGSRIYGYTF. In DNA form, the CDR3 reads TGTGCCAGCGGTTCCGGGTCCCGCATATATGGCTACACCTTC.

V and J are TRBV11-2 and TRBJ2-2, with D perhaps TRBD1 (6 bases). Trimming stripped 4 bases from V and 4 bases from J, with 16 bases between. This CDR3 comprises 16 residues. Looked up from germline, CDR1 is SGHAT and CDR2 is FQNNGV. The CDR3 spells CASSSGQTRGTGELFF. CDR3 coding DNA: TGTGCCAGCAGCTCGGGACAAACACGCGGCACCGGGGAGCTGTTTTTT.

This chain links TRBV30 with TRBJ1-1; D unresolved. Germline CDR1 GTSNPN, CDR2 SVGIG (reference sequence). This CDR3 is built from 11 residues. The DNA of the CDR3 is TGTCTAGCCGAGATGAACACTGAAGCTTTCTTT. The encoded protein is CLAEMNTEAFF.

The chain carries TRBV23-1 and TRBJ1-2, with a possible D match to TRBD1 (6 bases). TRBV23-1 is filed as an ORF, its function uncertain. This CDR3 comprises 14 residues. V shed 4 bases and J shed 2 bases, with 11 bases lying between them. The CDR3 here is CASSPADRNYGYTF. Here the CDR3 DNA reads TGCGCCAGCAGTCCTGCCGACAGGAACTATGGCTACACCTTC.

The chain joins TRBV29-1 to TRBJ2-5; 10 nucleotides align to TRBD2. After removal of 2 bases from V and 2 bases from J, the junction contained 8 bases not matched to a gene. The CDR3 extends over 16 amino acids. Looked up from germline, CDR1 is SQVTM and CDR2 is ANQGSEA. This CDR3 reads CSVEFSASGSQETQYF. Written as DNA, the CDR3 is TGCAGCGTTGAATTCTCGGCTAGCGGGAGTCAAGAGACCCAGTACTTC.

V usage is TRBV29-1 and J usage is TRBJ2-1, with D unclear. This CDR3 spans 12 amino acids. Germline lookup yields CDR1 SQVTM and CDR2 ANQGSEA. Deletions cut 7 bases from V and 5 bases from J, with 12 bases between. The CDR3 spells CSATPRDNEQFF. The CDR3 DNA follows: TGCAGCGCCACACCTAGAGACAATGAGCAGTTCTTC.

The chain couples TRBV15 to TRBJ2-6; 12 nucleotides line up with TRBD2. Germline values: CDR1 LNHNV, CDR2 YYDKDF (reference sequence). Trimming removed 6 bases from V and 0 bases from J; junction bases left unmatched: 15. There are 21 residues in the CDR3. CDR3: CATRADWTSGKLFSGANVLTF. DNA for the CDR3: TGTGCCACCAGAGCCGACTGGACTAGCGGGAAATTATTCTCTGGGGCCAACGTCCTGACTTTC.

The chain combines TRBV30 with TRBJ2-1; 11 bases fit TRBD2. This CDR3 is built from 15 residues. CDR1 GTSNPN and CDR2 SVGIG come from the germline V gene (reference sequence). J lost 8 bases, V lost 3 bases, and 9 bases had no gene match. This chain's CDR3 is CAWRKLAGVGDEQFF. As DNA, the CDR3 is TGTGCCTGGAGGAAACTAGCGGGAGTAGGGGATGAGCAGTTCTTC. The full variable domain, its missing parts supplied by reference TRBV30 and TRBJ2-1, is SQTIHQWPATLVQPVGSPLSLECTVEGTSNPNLYWYRQAAGRGLQLLFYSVGIGQISSEVPQNLSASRPQDRQFILSSKKLLLSDSGFYLCAWRKLAGVGDEQFFGPGTRLTVL.

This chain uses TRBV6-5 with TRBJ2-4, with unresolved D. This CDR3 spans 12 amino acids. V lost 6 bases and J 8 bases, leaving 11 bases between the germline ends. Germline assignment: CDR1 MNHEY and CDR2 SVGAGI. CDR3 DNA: TGTGCCAGCAGACAAAATGGGGACATTCAGTACTTC. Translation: CASRQNGDIQYF.

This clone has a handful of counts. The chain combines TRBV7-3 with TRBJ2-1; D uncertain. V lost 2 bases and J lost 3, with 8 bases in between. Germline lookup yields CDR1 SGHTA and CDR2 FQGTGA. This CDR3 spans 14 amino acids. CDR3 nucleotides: TGTGCCAGCAGCTTAGAGGCTGTCTACAATGAGCAGTTCTTC. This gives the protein CASSLEAVYNEQFF.

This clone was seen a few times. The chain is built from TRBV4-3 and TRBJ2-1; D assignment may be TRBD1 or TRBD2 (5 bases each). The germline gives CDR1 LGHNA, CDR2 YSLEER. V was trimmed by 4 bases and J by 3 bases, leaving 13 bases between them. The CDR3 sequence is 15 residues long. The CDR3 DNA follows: TGCGCCAGCAGCCTTCGGGACGGGATCTACAATGAGCAGTTCTTC. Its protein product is CASSLRDGIYNEQFF.

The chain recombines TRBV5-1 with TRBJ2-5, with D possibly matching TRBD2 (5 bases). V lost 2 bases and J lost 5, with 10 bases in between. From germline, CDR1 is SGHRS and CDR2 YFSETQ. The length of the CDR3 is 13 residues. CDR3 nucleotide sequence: TGCGCCAGCAGCTTTATTGGGGAGGAGACCCAGTACTTC. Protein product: CASSFIGEETQYF.

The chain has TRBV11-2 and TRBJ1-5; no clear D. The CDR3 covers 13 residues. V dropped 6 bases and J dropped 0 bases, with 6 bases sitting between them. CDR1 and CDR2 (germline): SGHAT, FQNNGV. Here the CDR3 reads CASSLISNQPQHF. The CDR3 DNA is TGTGCCAGCAGTCTCATTAGCAATCAGCCCCAGCATTTT. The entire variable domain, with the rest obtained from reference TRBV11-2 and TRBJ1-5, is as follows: EAGVAQSPRYKIIEKRQSVAFWCNPISGHATLYWYQQILGQGPKLLIQFQNNGVVDDSQLPKDRFSAERLKGVDSTLKIQPAKLEDSAVYLCASSLISNQPQHFGDGTRLSIL.

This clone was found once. In DNA form, the CDR3 reads TGTGCCAGCAGTGCCTGGGGGGGTACGGAGCTGTTTTTT. As protein: CASSAWGGTELFF. The chain has TRBV25-1 and TRBJ2-2, with 7 positions matching TRBD2. CDR1 is MGHDK and CDR2 is SYGVNS in the germline V gene. With 4 bases clipped from V and 10 bases from J, the junction kept 6 bases outside the gene matches. This CDR3 has 13 amino acids.

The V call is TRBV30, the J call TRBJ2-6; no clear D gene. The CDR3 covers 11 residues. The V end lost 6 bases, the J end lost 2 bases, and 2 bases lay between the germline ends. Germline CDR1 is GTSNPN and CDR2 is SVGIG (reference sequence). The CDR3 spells CACAGANVLTF. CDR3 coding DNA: TGTGCCTGTGCTGGGGCCAACGTCCTGACTTTC.

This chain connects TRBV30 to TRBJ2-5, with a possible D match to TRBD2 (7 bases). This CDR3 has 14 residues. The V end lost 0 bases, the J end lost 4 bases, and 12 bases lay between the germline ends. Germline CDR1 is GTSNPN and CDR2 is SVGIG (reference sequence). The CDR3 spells CAWSVGGARETQYF. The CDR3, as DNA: TGTGCCTGGAGTGTGGGGGGGGCGCGAGAGACCCAGTACTTC.

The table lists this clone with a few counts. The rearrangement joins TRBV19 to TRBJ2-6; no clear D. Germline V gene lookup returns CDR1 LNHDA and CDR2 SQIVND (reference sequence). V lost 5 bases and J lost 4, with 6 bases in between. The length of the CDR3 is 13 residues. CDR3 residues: CASSPSGANVLTF. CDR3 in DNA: TGTGCCAGTAGTCCCAGCGGGGCCAACGTCCTGACTTTC.

The CDR3 is CSVGAGPYGYTF. Written as DNA, the CDR3 is TGCAGCGTTGGGGCAGGCCCCTATGGCTACACCTTC. The chain couples TRBV29-1 to TRBJ1-2, with unresolved D. V dropped 4 bases and J dropped 4 bases, with 10 bases sitting between them. Looked up from germline, CDR1 is SQVTM and CDR2 is ANQGSEA. The CDR3 length is 12 residues. Full variable domain (missing parts from reference TRBV29-1 and TRBJ1-2): SAVISQKPSRDICQRGTSLTIQCQVDSQVTMMFWYRQQPGQSLTLIATANQGSEATYESGFVIDKFPISRPNLTFSTLTVSNMSPEDSSIYLCSVGAGPYGYTFGSGTRLTVV.

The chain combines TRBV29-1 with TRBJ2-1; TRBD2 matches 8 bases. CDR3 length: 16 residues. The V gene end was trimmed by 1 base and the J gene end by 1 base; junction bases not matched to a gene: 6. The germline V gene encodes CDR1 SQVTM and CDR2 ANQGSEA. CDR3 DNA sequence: TGCAGCGTTGAAGCCGTAGCGGGATATTCCTACAATGAGCAGTTCTTC. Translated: CSVEAVAGYSYNEQFF.

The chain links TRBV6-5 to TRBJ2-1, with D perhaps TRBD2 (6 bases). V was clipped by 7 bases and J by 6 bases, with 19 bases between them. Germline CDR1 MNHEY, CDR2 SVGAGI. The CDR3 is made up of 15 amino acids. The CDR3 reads CASTTPLGSGNEQFF. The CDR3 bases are TGTGCCAGCACCACCCCACTCGGGAGCGGCAATGAGCAGTTCTTC.

CDR3 nucleotide sequence: TGTGCCAGCAGCCCCCTGCTACAAGAGACCCAGTACTTC. Translation gives CASSPLLQETQYF. This rearrangement joins TRBV14 to TRBJ2-5; D remains ambiguous. The germline V gene has CDR1 SGHDN and CDR2 FVKESK. The CDR3 loop spans 13 amino acids. Trimming took off 4 bases at V and 2 bases at J, with 8 bases between the two ends. The whole variable domain, filled in from reference TRBV14 and TRBJ2-5, reads EAGVTQFPSHSVIEKGQTVTLRCDPISGHDNLYWYRRVMGKEIKFLLHFVKESKQDESGMPNNRFLAERTGGTYSTLKVQPAELEDSGVYFCASSPLLQETQYFGPGTRLLVL.

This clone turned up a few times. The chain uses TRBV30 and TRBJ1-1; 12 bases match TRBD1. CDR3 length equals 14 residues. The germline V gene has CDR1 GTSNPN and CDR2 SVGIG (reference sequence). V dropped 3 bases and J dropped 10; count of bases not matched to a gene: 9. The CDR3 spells CAWSRGQGAFGAFF. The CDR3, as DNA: TGTGCCTGGAGCAGGGGACAGGGGGCCTTTGGAGCTTTCTTT.

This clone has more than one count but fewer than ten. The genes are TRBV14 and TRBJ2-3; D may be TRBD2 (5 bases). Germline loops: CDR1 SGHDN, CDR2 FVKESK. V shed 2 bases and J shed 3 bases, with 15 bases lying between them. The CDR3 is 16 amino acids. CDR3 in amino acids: CASSQTRTLGTDTQYF. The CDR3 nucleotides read TGTGCCAGCAGCCAAACGAGGACTTTGGGAACAGATACGCAGTATTTT.

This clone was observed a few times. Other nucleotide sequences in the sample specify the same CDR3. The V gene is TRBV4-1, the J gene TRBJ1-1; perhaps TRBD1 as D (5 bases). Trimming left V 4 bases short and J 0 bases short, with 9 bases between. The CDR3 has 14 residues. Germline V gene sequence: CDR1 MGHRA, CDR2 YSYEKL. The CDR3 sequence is CASSRQGMNTEAFF. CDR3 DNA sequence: TGCGCCAGCAGCCGTCAGGGAATGAACACTGAAGCTTTCTTT.

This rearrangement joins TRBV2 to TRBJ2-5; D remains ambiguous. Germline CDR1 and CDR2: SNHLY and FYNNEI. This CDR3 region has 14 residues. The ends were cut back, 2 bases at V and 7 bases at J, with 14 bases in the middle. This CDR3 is CASSEPLEWGTQYF. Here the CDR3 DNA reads TGTGCCAGCAGTGAACCCCTCGAGTGGGGGACCCAGTACTTC.

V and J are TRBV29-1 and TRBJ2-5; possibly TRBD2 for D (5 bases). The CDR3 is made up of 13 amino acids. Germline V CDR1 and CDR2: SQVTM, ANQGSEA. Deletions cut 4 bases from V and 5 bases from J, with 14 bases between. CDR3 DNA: TGCAGCGTTGGAAGAGTAGCGAAGGAGACCCAGTACTTC. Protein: CSVGRVAKETQYF.